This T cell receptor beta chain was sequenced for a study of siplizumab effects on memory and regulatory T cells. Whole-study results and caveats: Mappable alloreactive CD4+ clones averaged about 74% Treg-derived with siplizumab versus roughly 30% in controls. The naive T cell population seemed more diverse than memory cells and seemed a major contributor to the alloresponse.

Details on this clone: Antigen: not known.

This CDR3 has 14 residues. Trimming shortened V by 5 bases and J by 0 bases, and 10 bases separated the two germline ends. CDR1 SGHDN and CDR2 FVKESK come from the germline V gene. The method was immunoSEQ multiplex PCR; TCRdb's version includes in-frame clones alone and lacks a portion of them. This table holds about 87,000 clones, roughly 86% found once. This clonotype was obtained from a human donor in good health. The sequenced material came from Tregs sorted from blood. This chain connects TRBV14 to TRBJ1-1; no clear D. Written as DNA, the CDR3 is TGTGCCAGCAGCGAATTAGGAATGAACACTGAAGCTTTCTTT. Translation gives CASSELGMNTEAFF.